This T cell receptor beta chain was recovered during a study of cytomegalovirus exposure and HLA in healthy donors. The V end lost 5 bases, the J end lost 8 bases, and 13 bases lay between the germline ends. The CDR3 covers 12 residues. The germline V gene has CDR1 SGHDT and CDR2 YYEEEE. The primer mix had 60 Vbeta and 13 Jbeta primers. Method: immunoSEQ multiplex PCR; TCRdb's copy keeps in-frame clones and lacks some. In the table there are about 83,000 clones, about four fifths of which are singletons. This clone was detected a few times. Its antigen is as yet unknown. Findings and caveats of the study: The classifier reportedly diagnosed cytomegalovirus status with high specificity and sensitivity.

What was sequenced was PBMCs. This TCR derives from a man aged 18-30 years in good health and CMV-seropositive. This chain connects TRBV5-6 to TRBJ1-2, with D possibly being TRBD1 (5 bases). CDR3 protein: CASRAEGWGYTF. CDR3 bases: TGTGCCAGCAGGGCGGAGGGGTGGGGCTACACCTTC.